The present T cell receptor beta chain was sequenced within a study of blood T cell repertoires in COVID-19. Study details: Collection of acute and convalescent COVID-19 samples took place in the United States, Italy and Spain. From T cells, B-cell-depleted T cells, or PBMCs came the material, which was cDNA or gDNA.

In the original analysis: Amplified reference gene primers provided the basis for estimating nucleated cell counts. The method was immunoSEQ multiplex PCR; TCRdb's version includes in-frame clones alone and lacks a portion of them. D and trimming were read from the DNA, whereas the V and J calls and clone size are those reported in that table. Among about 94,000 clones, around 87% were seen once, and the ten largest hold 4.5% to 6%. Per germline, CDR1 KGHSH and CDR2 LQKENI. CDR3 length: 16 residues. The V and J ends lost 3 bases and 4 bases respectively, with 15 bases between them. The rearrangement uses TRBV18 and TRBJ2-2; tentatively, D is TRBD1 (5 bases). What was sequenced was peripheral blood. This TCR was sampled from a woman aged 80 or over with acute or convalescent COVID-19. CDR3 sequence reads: CASSPRQQRGTGELFF. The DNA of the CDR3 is TGTGCCAGCTCACCTCGACAGCAAAGAGGCACCGGGGAGCTGTTTTTT.